This TCR beta chain appears in the sequencing data of a study of Graves' ophthalmopathy and Graves' hyperthyroidism. As for the study in general: Hyperthyroidism showing no ophthalmopathy within 18 months of follow-up was stable. Points from the study as a whole: Blood also held most thyroid clonotypes expanded above 0.001 frequency.

Looked up from germline, CDR1 is MGHDK and CDR2 is SYGVNS. The CDR3 sequence is 15 residues long. V was shortened by 5 bases and J by 0 bases, with 13 bases between the two germline ends. Certain patients were not enrolled. These were patients with other autoimmune diseases, uncontrolled infections, pregnancy or lactation. This clonotype has ten or more counts. Its antigen is still unknown. Beta-chain TCR CDR3 regions were amplified from RNA transcripts. The workflow started with a first-round RT-PCR run with HTBI primers and then moved on to a second-round multiplex PCR. Via MiXCR, TCRdb re-called the multiplex PCR reads, giving one row per CDR3 protein. This table holds 560,000 or so distinct CDR3 sequences, less than 45% found once.

The receptor's source is an adult man with Graves' hyperthyroidism. The rearrangement links TRBV25-1 to TRBJ1-1; no clear D gene. Sequencing used peripheral blood or thyroid tissue (not recorded which). CDR3 DNA: TGTGCCAGCAGTAGGCCCGGGCGGATGAACACTGAAGCTTTCTTT. The encoded protein is CASSRPGRMNTEAFF.